The 19 T cell receptor beta chains below all came from one sample that was sequenced in a study of lymphopenia after photon versus proton radiotherapy (dated by TCRdb to the late 2010s). Receptor libraries were prepared by the immunoSEQ multiplex PCR assay. The source is immuneACCESS, and TCRdb retained only in-frame sequences with V and J called. Part of the clones is not carried over; for the studies checked, unresolved V genes explain less than half of this, and the remainder is unexplained. For this sample there are some 170,000 clones; 80% to 90% appear just once. The ten top clones hold about 4.3% of the sample. Here the sequenced sample was peripheral blood, taken from a patient treated with photon-based radiotherapy. These receptors all come from a man in his fifties with gastric cancer.

The chain joins TRBV28 to TRBJ1-4; possible D gene TRBD1, 6 bases. V was trimmed by 11 bases and J by 4 bases, leaving 20 bases between them. The germline V gene has CDR1 MDHEN and CDR2 SYDVKM. The CDR3 length is 15 residues. The CDR3 DNA reads as TGTGCCTCCACTCCGACGGACAGAAATAATGAAAAACTGTTTTTT. Translation: CASTPTDRNNEKLFF.

This rearrangement joins TRBV5-1 to TRBJ1-1; possible D gene TRBD1, 5 bases. Germline CDR1 SGHRS, CDR2 YFSETQ. This CDR3 has 15 amino acids. The V gene lost 4 bases and the J gene lost 1 base, with 14 bases spanning the gap. CDR3 DNA sequence: TGCGCCAGCAGCCAAACCCCGACAGAGAACACTGAAGCTTTCTTT. This codes for CASSQTPTENTEAFF.

The V call is TRBV7-2, the J call TRBJ2-3; 11 bases are a match to TRBD2. Trimming at V came to 1 base and at J to 8 bases, leaving 8 bases not matched to a gene. The germline V gene encodes CDR1 SGHTA and CDR2 FQGNSA. The CDR3 is made up of 16 amino acids. The CDR3 reads CASSLELAGVAGTQYF. In DNA, the CDR3 is TGTGCCAGCAGCTTAGAACTAGCGGGAGTGGCAGGTACGCAGTATTTT. Full variable domain (missing parts from reference TRBV7-2 and TRBJ2-3): GAGVSQSPSNKVTEKGKDVELRCDPISGHTALYWYRQSLGQGLEFLIYFQGNSAPDKSGLPSDRFSAERTGGSVSTLTIQRTQQEDSAVYLCASSLELAGVAGTQYFGPGTRLTVL.

The chain employs TRBV27 and TRBJ2-6; possibly TRBD1 or TRBD2 for D (7 bases each). The germline gives CDR1 MNHEY, CDR2 SMNVEV (reference sequence). V lost 8 bases to trimming and J lost 4 bases, with 18 bases between them. The length of the CDR3 is 16 residues. The CDR3 loop reads CASGRDRPMGANVLTF. The DNA of the CDR3 is TGTGCCAGCGGGAGGGACAGACCTATGGGGGCCAACGTCCTGACTTTC.

The chain joins TRBV5-6 to TRBJ2-1; possible D gene TRBD2, 6 bases. The V and J ends lost 4 bases and 5 bases respectively, with 19 bases between them. The CDR3 consists of 16 residues. Germline CDR1 reads SGHDT; CDR2 reads YYEEEE. CDR3 protein: CASSLDLGGINNEQFF. CDR3 bases: TGTGCCAGCAGCCTCGACTTGGGCGGGATAAACAATGAGCAGTTCTTC.

The V gene is TRBV5-1, the J gene TRBJ2-5, with a possible D match to TRBD2 (5 bases). Germline V gene lookup returns CDR1 SGHRS and CDR2 YFSETQ. Deletions cut 2 bases from V and 5 bases from J, with 10 bases between. CDR3 length: 13 amino acids. CDR3 sequence reads: CASSFEGSETQYF. CDR3 nucleotides: TGCGCCAGCAGCTTTGAGGGATCGGAGACCCAGTACTTC.

The sample holds a few counts of this clone. This sequence joins TRBV5-5 and TRBJ1-2; a weak D match, TRBD1 (5 bases). The V end lost 4 bases, the J end lost 2 bases, and 9 bases lay between the germline ends. The germline gives CDR1 SGHKS, CDR2 YYEKEE (reference sequence). This CDR3 spans 13 amino acids. CDR3 region: CASSAGRNYGYTF. DNA for the CDR3: TGTGCCAGCAGCGCGGGACGGAACTATGGCTACACCTTC.

The chain employs TRBV19 and TRBJ1-1; weak D call: TRBD1 (5 bases). The CDR3 totals 17 residues. Germline V lookup: CDR1 LNHDA, CDR2 SQIVND (reference sequence). V gave up 5 bases and J gave up 3 bases, with 22 bases separating them. The CDR3 spells CASSGRDSGVWYTEAFF. The CDR3 bases are TGTGCCAGTAGTGGCCGGGACTCAGGAGTTTGGTACACTGAAGCTTTCTTT.

The CDR3 loop is CASSLVGMQTYEQYF. The CDR3 bases are TGTGCCAGCAGCTTAGTAGGAATGCAGACCTACGAGCAGTACTTC. V is TRBV7-2 and J is TRBJ2-7; no clear D gene. This CDR3 is 15 amino acids long. From germline, CDR1 is SGHTA and CDR2 FQGNSA. V was cut by 1 base and J by 2 bases, with 12 bases left in between.

The CDR3 DNA is TGTGCCAGCAGTGAAGCGGGGGACACCGGGGAGCTGTTTTTT. As protein: CASSEAGDTGELFF. The chain combines TRBV6-4 with TRBJ2-2; 8 bases map to TRBD2. This CDR3 spans 14 amino acids. Trimming took 3 bases from V and 3 from J; bases not matched to a gene: 0. Germline CDR1 reads MRHNA; CDR2 reads SNTAGT.

The chain joins TRBV7-9 to TRBJ2-7; tentatively, D is TRBD1 (5 bases). V lost 2 bases to trimming and J lost 2 bases, with 13 bases between them. Germline lookup yields CDR1 SEHNR and CDR2 FQNEAQ (reference sequence). The CDR3 totals 15 residues. CDR3 in amino acids: CASSLSSPGTYEQYF. Written as DNA, the CDR3 is TGTGCCAGCAGCTTAAGTTCCCCAGGGACCTACGAGCAGTACTTC.

This chain connects TRBV10-1 to TRBJ2-2; 7 bases fit TRBD1. The V and J ends lost 9 bases and 4 bases, in that order; junction bases with no gene match: 11. CDR1 is WNHNN and CDR2 is SYGVQD in the germline V gene (reference sequence). This CDR3 has 15 residues. The CDR3 DNA sequence: TGCGCCAGATGGAAGGGGGCGTCATGCACCGGGGAGCTGTTTTTT. Protein sequence: CARWKGASCTGELFF.

The chain links TRBV10-1 to TRBJ2-7; 14 bases line up with TRBD2. The germline CDR1 and CDR2 sequences are WNHNN and SYGVQD (reference sequence). V gave up 5 bases and J gave up 6 bases; unmatched junction bases: 9. The CDR3 is 16 amino acids. Here the CDR3 DNA reads TGCGCCAGCAGTTCCGGGACTAGCGGGAGTCTAGTCGAGCAGTACTTC. Encoded protein: CASSSGTSGSLVEQYF.

V usage is TRBV7-6 and J usage is TRBJ2-5, with D hard to call. Germline CDR1 reads SGHVS; CDR2 reads FNYEAQ. This CDR3 has 14 residues. The V gene lost 0 bases and the J gene lost 1 base, with 6 bases spanning the gap. The CDR3 spells CASSLAGTQETQYF. CDR3 DNA sequence: TGTGCCAGCAGCTTAGCAGGAACCCAAGAGACCCAGTACTTC.

Only one count was recorded for this clone. This chain connects TRBV19 to TRBJ2-5, with TRBD2 matching over 8 bases. The germline CDR1 and CDR2 sequences are LNHDA and SQIVND (reference sequence). Trimming at V came to 4 bases and at J to 5 bases, leaving 12 bases not matched to a gene. The CDR3 totals 16 residues. The CDR3, as DNA: TGTGCCAGTAGTACCCTCGGGGGGGGTAGGGCGGAGACCCAGTACTTC. Its translation: CASSTLGGGRAETQYF.

This clone has only one observation. The chain uses TRBV7-9 and TRBJ2-7; 9 positions agree with TRBD2. CDR3 length: 16 residues. CDR1 and CDR2 (germline): SEHNR, FQNEAQ (reference sequence). With V trimmed by 5 bases and J by 3 bases, 11 bases remained unmatched. The CDR3 DNA is TGTGCCAGCAGCCTCGCCGGGGCTAGCGGGAACTACGAGCAGTACTTC. Amino acids: CASSLAGASGNYEQYF.

In this sample, this clone turned up once. The chain is built from TRBV4-2 and TRBJ2-5; 8 positions match TRBD2. CDR3 length: 16 amino acids. The V segment lost 1 base and the J segment 1 base; nucleotides outside the gene matches: 5. Germline lookup yields CDR1 LGHNA and CDR2 YNFKEQ. Here the CDR3 DNA reads TGTGCCAGCAGCCAAGGCGCGGGGGGCCCCCAAGAGACCCAGTACTTC. It encodes CASSQGAGGPQETQYF.

The V call is TRBV7-9, the J call TRBJ1-3; the D is unclear. The germline V gene has CDR1 SEHNR and CDR2 FQNEAQ (reference sequence). The CDR3 covers 15 residues. Trimming removed 5 bases from V and 0 bases from J, with 11 bases in between. The CDR3 nucleotides read TGTGCCAGCAGCCGGACTGTGGACTCTGGAAACACCATATATTTT. Translation: CASSRTVDSGNTIYF. Together with reference TRBV7-9 and TRBJ1-3, the CDR3 gives the full variable domain: DTGVSQNPRHKITKRGQNVTFRCDPISEHNRLYWYRQTLGQGPEFLTYFQNEAQLEKSRLLSDRFSAERPKGSFSTLEIQRTEQGDSAMYLCASSRTVDSGNTIYFGEGSWLTVV.

The chain links TRBV19 to TRBJ2-7, with TRBD1 as a possible D gene (5 bases). Per germline, CDR1 LNHDA and CDR2 SQIVND (reference sequence). The CDR3 runs 13 residues. Trimming took 3 bases from V and 6 from J, leaving 12 bases between them. Here the CDR3 DNA reads TGTGCCAGTAGTATCCAGGGTAACGTCGAGCAGTACTTC. Its protein is CASSIQGNVEQYF.